One sample yielded the 22 T cell receptor beta chains listed below, sequenced in a study of blood T cell repertoires in COVID-19. Clones were read by immunoSEQ multiplex PCR, and TCRdb kept only the in-frame ones, dropping some. Altogether roughly 290,000 clones are present, roughly nine tenths being singletons, with the ten largest covering approximately 5.7%. Sequencing was performed on PBMCs or T cells enriched from blood (not recorded which). Receptors originate from a woman between 40 and 50 years old who had recovered from COVID-19.

The chain recombines TRBV28 with TRBJ2-5, with a weak D call TRBD1 (6 bases). The germline V gene has CDR1 MDHEN and CDR2 SYDVKM. The V and J ends lost 6 bases and 7 bases respectively, with 18 bases between them. CDR3 size: 14 residues. CDR3 DNA sequence: TGTGCCAGCAGCCTGACAGGCGCACCGGGGACCCAGTACTTC. This sequence encodes CASSLTGAPGTQYF.

V gene TRBV7-2 combines with J gene TRBJ1-5, with a possible D match to TRBD1 (6 bases). The CDR3 contains 15 residues. Germline CDR1 and CDR2: SGHTA and FQGNSA. Trimming took off 2 bases at V and 7 bases at J, with 15 bases between the two ends. The CDR3 sequence is CASSLTPIQGQPQHF. The CDR3 nucleotides are TGTGCCAGCAGCTTAACTCCCATACAGGGACAGCCCCAGCATTTT.

The rearrangement uses TRBV6-2 or TRBV6-3 and TRBJ1-2, with D unresolved. Deletions cut 2 bases from V and 4 bases from J, with 8 bases between. In germline, CDR1 is MNHEY, CDR2 SVGEGT. CDR3 length: 13 residues. CDR3 region: CASSYGELYGYTF. The CDR3 DNA is TGTGCCAGCAGTTACGGGGAGCTCTATGGCTACACCTTC.

V gene TRBV28 combines with J gene TRBJ1-1, with 10 bases fitting TRBD1. Germline V CDR1 and CDR2: MDHEN, SYDVKM. V shed 4 bases, J shed 5 bases, and the junction held 7 bases outside the gene matches. CDR3 length equals 15 residues. In DNA form, the CDR3 reads TGTGCCAGCAGTTGGCCGGGACAGGGGTGGACTGAAGCTTTCTTT. As protein: CASSWPGQGWTEAFF.

This clone was observed a single time. The chain employs TRBV28 and TRBJ2-5, with 9 bases fitting TRBD2. Losses at the gene ends were 3 bases for V and 5 bases for J; bases not matched to a gene: 7. CDR1 is MDHEN and CDR2 is SYDVKM in the germline V gene. This CDR3 has 15 amino acids. As DNA, the CDR3 is TGTGCCAGCAGTTTGGGTAGCGGGAGTCTGGAGACCCAGTACTTC. This encodes CASSLGSGSLETQYF.

The CDR3 nucleotides are TGTGCCAGCAGCCAGGGGGCGCTTAACTATGGCTACACCTTC. Encoded protein: CASSQGALNYGYTF. The chain couples TRBV6-5 to TRBJ1-2; 8 bases are shared with TRBD1. The CDR3 has 14 residues. Germline assignment: CDR1 MNHEY and CDR2 SVGAGI. V trimming: 6 bases; J trimming: 1 base; junction bases outside the gene matches: 4.

V gene TRBV28 combines with J gene TRBJ2-1; TRBD2 matches at 7 bases. Per germline, CDR1 MDHEN and CDR2 SYDVKM. The CDR3 is made up of 15 amino acids. V was pared by 2 bases and J by 9 bases, with 10 bases of the junction left unmatched. The CDR3 protein is CASSLVGRAGGEQFF. CDR3 DNA: TGTGCCAGCAGTTTAGTAGGGAGGGCCGGTGGTGAGCAGTTCTTC.

The V gene is TRBV7-2, the J gene TRBJ2-5; 12 bases match TRBD2. The V segment lost 3 bases and the J segment 5 bases; nucleotides outside the gene matches: 1. CDR3 length: 14 residues. In germline, CDR1 is SGHTA, CDR2 FQGNSA. The CDR3 here is CASSFLAGGETQYF. CDR3 nucleotides: TGTGCCAGCAGCTTCCTAGCGGGAGGGGAGACCCAGTACTTC.

The chain is built from TRBV5-4 and TRBJ2-2, with TRBD2 matching over 7 bases. CDR1 and CDR2 (germline): SGHNT, YYREEE (reference sequence). The V gene end was trimmed by 4 bases and the J gene end by 0 bases; junction bases not matched to a gene: 6. This CDR3 spans 16 amino acids. The CDR3 DNA sequence: TGTGCCAGCAGCCCCCCCGGGACTACGAACACCGGGGAGCTGTTTTTT. Translated: CASSPPGTTNTGELFF. The variable domain in full, completed from reference TRBV5-4 and TRBJ2-2, reads ETGVTQSPTHLIKTRGQQVTLRCSSQSGHNTVSWYQQALGQGPQFIFQYYREEENGRGNFPPRFSGLQFPNYSSELNVNALELDDSALYLCASSPPGTTNTGELFFGEGSRLTVL.

Regarding this clone: Other nucleotide sequences in the sample specify the same CDR3. The chain links TRBV7-9 to TRBJ1-6, with D tentatively TRBD1 (5 bases). The V and J ends lost 1 base and 6 bases respectively, with 7 bases between them. The length of the CDR3 is 14 residues. Germline values: CDR1 SEHNR, CDR2 FQNEAQ (reference sequence). CDR3 DNA sequence: TGTGCCAGCAGCTTAGTCCAGGGTAATTCACCCCTCCACTTT. The encoded protein is CASSLVQGNSPLHF.

This clone was observed a single time. The rearrangement links TRBV29-1 to TRBJ1-1, with 10 bases identical to TRBD1. The CDR3 is 12 residues long. CDR1 SQVTM and CDR2 ANQGSEA come from the germline V gene. Trimming cost V 6 bases and J 6 bases; bases outside gene matches: 4. CDR3 protein: CSVGQGRSEAFF. Here the CDR3 DNA reads TGCAGCGTGGGACAGGGGAGGTCTGAAGCTTTCTTT.

The chain recombines TRBV19 with TRBJ2-1; 12 bases agree with TRBD2. The germline V gene has CDR1 LNHDA and CDR2 SQIVND (reference sequence). The V and J ends lost 10 bases and 9 bases, in that order; junction bases with no gene match: 13. The CDR3 consists of 15 residues. The CDR3 sequence: CATRITSGRRGEQFF. The CDR3 bases are TGTGCCACCCGGATTACTAGCGGGAGGAGGGGTGAGCAGTTCTTC.

V and J are TRBV2 and TRBJ2-1, with D perhaps matching TRBD2 (6 bases). The CDR3 runs to 15 residues. The ends were cut back, 6 bases at V and 6 bases at J, with 18 bases in the middle. Germline CDR1 reads SNHLY; CDR2 reads FYNNEI. CDR3 nucleotide sequence: TGTGCCAGCAGAGCAAACGTACTGGGGGGCAATGAGCAGTTCTTC. Its protein is CASRANVLGGNEQFF.

This clone has just one count. J is TRBJ2-5 and V is TRBV24-1; TRBD1 aligns across 9 bases. The trim removed 7 bases at V and 5 bases at J, leaving 7 bases unmatched. CDR3 size: 14 residues. Germline CDR1 reads KGHDR; CDR2 reads SFDVKD. CDR3 amino acids: CATSFTGGEETQYF. The CDR3 DNA reads as TGTGCCACCAGCTTCACAGGGGGCGAGGAGACCCAGTACTTC.

CDR3 nucleotide sequence: TGTGCCAGCACCTCAGATAGCAATCAGCCCCAGCATTTT. It is translated as CASTSDSNQPQHF. This chain uses TRBV21-1 with TRBJ1-5; TRBD1 was called by the table and not checked on the DNA. TRBV21-1 is given as a pseudogene. The length of the CDR3 is 13 residues.

The chain couples TRBV2 to TRBJ2-1, with 7 bases identical to TRBD1. The CDR3 is made up of 13 amino acids. Germline-derived CDR1 and CDR2 are SNHLY and FYNNEI. Trimming at V came to 10 bases and at J to 1 base, leaving 4 bases not matched to a gene. CDR3 in amino acids: CATGTESYNEQFF. Here the CDR3 DNA reads TGTGCCACCGGGACAGAATCCTACAATGAGCAGTTCTTC.

The rearrangement uses TRBV4-3 and TRBJ2-2; possibly TRBD2 for D (5 bases). The V gene lost 3 bases and the J gene lost 6 bases, with 17 bases spanning the gap. CDR1 is LGHNA and CDR2 is YSLEER in the germline V gene. This CDR3 region has 16 residues. The DNA for the CDR3 is TGCGCCAGCAGCCACGAGGCGACGGGGAATGCCGGGGAGCTGTTTTTT. Protein product: CASSHEATGNAGELFF.

The chain uses TRBV6-5 and TRBJ2-7, with 8 bases matching TRBD1. The CDR3 spans 16 residues. V gave up 1 base and J gave up 1 base; unmatched junction bases: 6. Germline V gives CDR1 MNHEY, CDR2 SVGAGI. In DNA form, the CDR3 reads TGTGCCAGCAGTTACTGGACAGGGACGGCATCCTACGAGCAGTACTTC. Its protein product is CASSYWTGTASYEQYF.

V usage is TRBV7-9 and J usage is TRBJ2-3; D gene ambiguous. The CDR3 covers 15 residues. Trimming pared 0 bases from V and 3 bases from J, leaving 10 bases between. Germline V gene sequence: CDR1 SEHNR, CDR2 FQNEAQ (reference sequence). The CDR3 nucleotides are TGTGCCAGCAGCTTAGCGGCCGTGAGGACAGATACGCAGTATTTT. Amino acids: CASSLAAVRTDTQYF.

This chain links TRBV11-1 with TRBJ1-4, with D perhaps TRBD1 (6 bases). The CDR3 consists of 14 residues. CDR1 is SGHAT and CDR2 is FQDESV in the germline V gene (reference sequence). V lost 6 bases, J lost 4 bases, and 12 bases lay in between. The CDR3 reads CASSAGAYNEKLFF. The CDR3 DNA sequence: TGTGCCAGCAGTGCAGGGGCGTATAATGAAAAACTGTTTTTT.

This clone was seen just once. The chain uses TRBV28 and TRBJ2-2, with TRBD2 matching over 7 bases. Germline-derived CDR1 and CDR2 are MDHEN and SYDVKM. The CDR3 spans 16 residues. V lost 8 bases and J lost 2; bases outside the gene matches: 11. The CDR3 nucleotides read TGTGCCAGCGGCCAGACCTGGGGGGGTAACACCGGGGAGCTGTTTTTT. It translates to CASGQTWGGNTGELFF. Based on the CDR3 plus reference TRBV28 and TRBJ2-2, the full variable domain is DVKVTQSSRYLVKRTGEKVFLECVQDMDHENMFWYRQDPGLGLRLIYFSYDVKMKEKGDIPEGYSVSREKKERFSLILESASTNQTSMYLCASGQTWGGNTGELFFGEGSRLTVL.

The chain links TRBV27 to TRBJ1-1, with a weak D call TRBD1 (5 bases). V was shortened by 3 bases and J by 6 bases, with 14 bases between the two germline ends. This CDR3 has 14 residues. Germline values: CDR1 MNHEY, CDR2 SMNVEV (reference sequence). CDR3 nucleotide sequence: TGTGCCAGCAGTTTGGGCGGGGGATGGGCTGAAGCTTTCTTT. Translating it yields CASSLGGGWAEAFF.